This T cell receptor (beta chain) was sequenced during a study of blood T cell repertoires in COVID-19. Study in general: The samples span acute and convalescent COVID-19 from the United States, Italy and Spain. Sources were T cells, B-cell-depleted T cells, or PBMCs; the material itself was cDNA or gDNA.

Looked up from germline, CDR1 is SEHNR and CDR2 is FQNEAQ (reference sequence). The CDR3 sequence is 14 residues long. V was trimmed by 2 bases and J by 2 bases, leaving 6 bases between them. Authors' processing steps: Amplification of reference gene primers was used by the study to estimate nucleated cell counts. TCRdb keeps only in-frame clones here, not all; method: immunoSEQ multiplex PCR. The V and J calls and clone size are taken from that table; D and trimming were inferred from the DNA. The sample has fewer than 200,000 clones; about 70% are singletons. The receptor's source is a woman in her forties or fifties with active or convalescent COVID-19. The rearrangement joins TRBV7-9 to TRBJ1-4; D is undetermined. Sample: peripheral blood. The CDR3 DNA sequence: TGTGCCAGCAGCTTATACGAGACTAATGAAAAACTGTTTTTT. This gives the protein CASSLYETNEKLFF.